Here is one T cell receptor (beta chain) with its context. Its specificity is not known. The CDR3 spans 21 residues. Trimming took off 0 bases at V and 7 bases at J, with 31 bases between the two ends. Method: immunoSEQ multiplex PCR; TCRdb's copy keeps in-frame clones and lacks some. The table has tens of thousands of clones, about 88% seen once. The data stem from a study of OX40 agonist ivuxolimab in advanced cancers. Study overall: Patients were dosed with the agonistic anti-OX40 (CD134) antibody ivuxolimab. Study-wide points: Within 6 weeks, CD4+ and CD8+ blood T cells expanded clonally at 0.1 to 3.0 mg/kg.

Autoimmune disease history or systemic immunosuppression was exclusionary. The timepoints at which blood was sampled were baseline, cycle 4 day 1, and cycle 7 day 1. This sequence originates from an adult with an advanced solid tumor such as melanoma, head and neck, liver or kidney cancer. The genes are TRBV23-1 and TRBJ1-5; D remains unclear. TRBV23-1 is an ORF, with its function uncertain. The material was CD4+ or CD8+ T cells sorted from blood, obtained in a trial of the OX40 agonist ivuxolimab. CDR3 coding DNA: TGCGCCAGCAGTCAATCGGAACAGACTGAGGACCCATGGGCCCCCCTACAGCCCCAGCATTTT. It specifies CASSQSEQTEDPWAPLQPQHF.